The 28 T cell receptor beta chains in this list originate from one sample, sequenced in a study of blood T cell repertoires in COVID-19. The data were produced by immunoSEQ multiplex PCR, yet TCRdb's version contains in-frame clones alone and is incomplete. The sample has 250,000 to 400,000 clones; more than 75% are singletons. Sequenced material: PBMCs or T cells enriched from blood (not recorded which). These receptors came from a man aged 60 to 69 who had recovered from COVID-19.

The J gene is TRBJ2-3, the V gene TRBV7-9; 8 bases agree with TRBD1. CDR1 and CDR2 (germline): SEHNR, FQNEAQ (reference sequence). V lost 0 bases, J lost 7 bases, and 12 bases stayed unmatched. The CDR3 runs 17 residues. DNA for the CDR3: TGTGCCAGCAGCTTAGCTCGCGGACAGGGTACGGTTTATACGCAGTATTTT. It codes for CASSLARGQGTVYTQYF.

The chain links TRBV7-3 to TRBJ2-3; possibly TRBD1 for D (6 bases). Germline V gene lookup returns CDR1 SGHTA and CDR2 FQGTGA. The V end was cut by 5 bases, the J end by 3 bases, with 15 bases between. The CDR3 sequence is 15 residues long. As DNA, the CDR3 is TGTGCCAGCAGCCGCCTCAGGGGTAATACAGATACGCAGTATTTT. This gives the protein CASSRLRGNTDTQYF.

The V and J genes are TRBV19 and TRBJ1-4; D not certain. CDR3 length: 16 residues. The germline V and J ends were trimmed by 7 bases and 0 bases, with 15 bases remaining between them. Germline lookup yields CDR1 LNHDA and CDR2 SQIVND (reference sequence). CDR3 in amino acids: CASTDLRGPTNEKLFF. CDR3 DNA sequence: TGTGCCAGTACCGACCTCCGAGGCCCAACTAATGAAAAACTGTTTTTT.

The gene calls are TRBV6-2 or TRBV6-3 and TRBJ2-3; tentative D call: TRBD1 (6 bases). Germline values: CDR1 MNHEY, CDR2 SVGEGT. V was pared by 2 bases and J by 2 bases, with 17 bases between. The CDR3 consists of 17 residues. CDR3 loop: CASSYRSGQLNTDTQYF. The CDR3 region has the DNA TGTGCCAGCAGTTACAGGTCCGGACAGCTTAACACAGATACGCAGTATTTT.

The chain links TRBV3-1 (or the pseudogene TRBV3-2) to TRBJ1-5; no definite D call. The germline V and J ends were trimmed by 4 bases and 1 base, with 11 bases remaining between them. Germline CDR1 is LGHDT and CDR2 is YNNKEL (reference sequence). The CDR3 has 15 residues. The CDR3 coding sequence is TGTGCCAGCAGCCCGTCGGGTGACAGCAATCAGCCCCAGCATTTT. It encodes CASSPSGDSNQPQHF.

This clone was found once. The CDR3 region has the DNA TGTGCCACCAGCAGAGGGACAGGGGCCGACTACAATGAGCAGTTCTTC. Its protein is CATSRGTGADYNEQFF. This sequence joins TRBV15 and TRBJ2-1, with 9 positions matching TRBD1. V gave up 1 base and J gave up 3 bases; unmatched junction bases: 4. The CDR3 consists of 16 residues. From germline, CDR1 is LNHNV and CDR2 YYDKDF (reference sequence).

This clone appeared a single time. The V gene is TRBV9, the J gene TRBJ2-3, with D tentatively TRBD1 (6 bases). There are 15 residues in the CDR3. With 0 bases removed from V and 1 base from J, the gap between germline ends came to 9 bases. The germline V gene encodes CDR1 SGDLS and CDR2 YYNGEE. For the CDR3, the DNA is TGTGCCAGCAGCGTAGCAGGGGTTCGCACAGATACGCAGTATTTT. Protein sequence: CASSVAGVRTDTQYF.

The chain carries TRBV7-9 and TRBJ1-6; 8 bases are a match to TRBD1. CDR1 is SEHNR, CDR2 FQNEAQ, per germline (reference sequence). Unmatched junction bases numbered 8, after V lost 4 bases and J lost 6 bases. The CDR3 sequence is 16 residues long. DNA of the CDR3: TGTGCCAGCAGCTACTGGGGGACAGGACCTAATTCACCCCTCCACTTT. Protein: CASSYWGTGPNSPLHF. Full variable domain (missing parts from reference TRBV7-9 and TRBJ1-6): DTGVSQNPRHKITKRGQNVTFRCDPISEHNRLYWYRQTLGQGPEFLTYFQNEAQLEKSRLLSDRFSAERPKGSFSTLEIQRTEQGDSAMYLCASSYWGTGPNSPLHFGNGTRLTVT.

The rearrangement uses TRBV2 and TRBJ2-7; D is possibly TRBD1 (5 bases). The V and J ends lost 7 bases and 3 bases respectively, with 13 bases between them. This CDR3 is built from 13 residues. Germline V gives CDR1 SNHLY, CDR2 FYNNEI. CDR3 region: CASNVGVDYEQYF. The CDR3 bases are TGTGCCAGCAATGTAGGGGTAGACTACGAGCAGTACTTC.

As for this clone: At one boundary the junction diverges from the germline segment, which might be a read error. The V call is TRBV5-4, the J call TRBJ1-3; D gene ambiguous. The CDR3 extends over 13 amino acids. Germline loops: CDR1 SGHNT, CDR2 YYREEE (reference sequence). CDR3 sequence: CASTLAGGDTIYF. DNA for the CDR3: TGTGCCAGCACCTTGGCAGGCGGGGACACCATATATTTT.

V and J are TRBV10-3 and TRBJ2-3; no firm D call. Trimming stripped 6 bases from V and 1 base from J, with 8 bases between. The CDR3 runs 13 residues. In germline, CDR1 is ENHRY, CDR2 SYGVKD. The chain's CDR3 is CAIRDGRTDTQYF. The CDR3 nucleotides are TGTGCCATCAGGGATGGGCGCACAGATACGCAGTATTTT.

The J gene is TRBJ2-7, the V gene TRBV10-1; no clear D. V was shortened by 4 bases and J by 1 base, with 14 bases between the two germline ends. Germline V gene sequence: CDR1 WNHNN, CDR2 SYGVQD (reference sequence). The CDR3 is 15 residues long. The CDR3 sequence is CASSARQAGSYEQYF. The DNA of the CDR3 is TGCGCCAGCAGTGCCCGGCAGGCCGGATCCTACGAGCAGTACTTC.

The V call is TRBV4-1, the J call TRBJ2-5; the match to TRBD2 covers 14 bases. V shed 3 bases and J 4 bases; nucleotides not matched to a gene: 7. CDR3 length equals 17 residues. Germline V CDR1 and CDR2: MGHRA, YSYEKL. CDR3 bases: TGCGCCAGCAGCCAGACCGGGACTAGCGGGAGAGCAGAGACCCAGTACTTC. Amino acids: CASSQTGTSGRAETQYF.

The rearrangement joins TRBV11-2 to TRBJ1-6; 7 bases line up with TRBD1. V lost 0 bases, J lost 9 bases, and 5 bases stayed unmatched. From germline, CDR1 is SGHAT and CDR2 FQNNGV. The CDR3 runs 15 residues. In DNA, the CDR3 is TGTGCCAGCAGCTTAGAACAGGGGTGGGGTTCACCCCTCCACTTT. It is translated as CASSLEQGWGSPLHF.

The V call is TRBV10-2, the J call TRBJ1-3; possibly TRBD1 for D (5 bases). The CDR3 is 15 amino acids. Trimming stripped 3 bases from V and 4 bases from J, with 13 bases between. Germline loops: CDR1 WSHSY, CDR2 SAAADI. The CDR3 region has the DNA TGCGCCAGCAGTGAAATTGGGACTGGAGGAAACACCATATATTTT. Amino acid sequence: CASSEIGTGGNTIYF.

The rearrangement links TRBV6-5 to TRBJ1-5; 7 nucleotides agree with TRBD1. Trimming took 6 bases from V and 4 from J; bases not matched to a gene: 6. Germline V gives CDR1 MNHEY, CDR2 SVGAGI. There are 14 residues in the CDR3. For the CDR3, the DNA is TGTGCCAGCAGCCCAAGACAGGGAAATCAGCCCCAGCATTTT. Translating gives CASSPRQGNQPQHF.

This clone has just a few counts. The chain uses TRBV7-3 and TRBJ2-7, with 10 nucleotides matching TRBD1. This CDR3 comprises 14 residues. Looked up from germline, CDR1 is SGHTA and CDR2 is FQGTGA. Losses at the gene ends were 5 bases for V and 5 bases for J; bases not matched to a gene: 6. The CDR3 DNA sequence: TGTGCCAGCAGCCCGGGGACAGGGGTAAACGAGCAGTACTTC. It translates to CASSPGTGVNEQYF.

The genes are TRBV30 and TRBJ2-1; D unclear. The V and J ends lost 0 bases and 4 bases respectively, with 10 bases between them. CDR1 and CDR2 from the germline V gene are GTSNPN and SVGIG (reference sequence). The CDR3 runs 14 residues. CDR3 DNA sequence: TGTGCCTGGAGTGTACTAATTATGTACAATGAGCAGTTCTTC. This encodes CAWSVLIMYNEQFF.

In nucleotides, the CDR3 is TGTGCCAGCAGCCATCTCTTTAGCGGCAACACCGGGGAGCTGTTTTTT. Amino acid sequence: CASSHLFSGNTGELFF. This chain joins TRBV3-1 (or the pseudogene TRBV3-2) and TRBJ2-2; a possible D gene is TRBD2 (6 bases). V dropped 3 bases and J dropped 2 bases, with 13 bases sitting between them. The CDR3 is 16 residues long. Germline loops: CDR1 LGHDT, CDR2 YNNKEL (reference sequence).

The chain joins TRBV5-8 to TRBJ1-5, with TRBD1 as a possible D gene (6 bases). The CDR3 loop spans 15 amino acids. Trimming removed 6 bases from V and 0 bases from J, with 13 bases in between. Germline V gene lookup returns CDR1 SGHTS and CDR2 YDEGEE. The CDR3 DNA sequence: TGTGCCAGCACCGCGGACAGATATAGCAATCAGCCCCAGCATTTT. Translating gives CASTADRYSNQPQHF.

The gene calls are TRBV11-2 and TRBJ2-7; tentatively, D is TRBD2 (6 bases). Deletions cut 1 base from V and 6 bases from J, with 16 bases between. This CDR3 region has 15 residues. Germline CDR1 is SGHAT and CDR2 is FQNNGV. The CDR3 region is CASSLVRDFPLEQYF. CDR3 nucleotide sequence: TGTGCCAGCAGCTTAGTTCGGGACTTCCCCCTCGAGCAGTACTTC.

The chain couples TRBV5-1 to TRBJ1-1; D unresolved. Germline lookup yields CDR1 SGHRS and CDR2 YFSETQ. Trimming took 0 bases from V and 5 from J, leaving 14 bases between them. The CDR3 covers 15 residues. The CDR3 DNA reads TGCGCCAGCAGCTTGGCCAGAGTACTAATTACTGAAGCTTTCTTT. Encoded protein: CASSLARVLITEAFF.

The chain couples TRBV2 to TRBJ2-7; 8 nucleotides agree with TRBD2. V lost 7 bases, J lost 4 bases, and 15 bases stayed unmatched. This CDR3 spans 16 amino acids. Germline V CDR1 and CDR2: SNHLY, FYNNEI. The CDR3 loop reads CASNYLSAGEEYEQYF. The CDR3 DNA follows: TGTGCCAGCAACTACCTGTCAGCGGGAGAAGAGTACGAGCAGTACTTC.

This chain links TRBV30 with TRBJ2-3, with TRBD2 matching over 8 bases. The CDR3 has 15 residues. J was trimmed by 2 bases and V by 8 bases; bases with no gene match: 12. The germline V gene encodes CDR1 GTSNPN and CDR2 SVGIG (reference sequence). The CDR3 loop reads CARRPLAGLTDTQYF. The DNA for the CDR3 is TGTGCCCGTCGCCCCTTAGCGGGGCTCACAGATACGCAGTATTTT.

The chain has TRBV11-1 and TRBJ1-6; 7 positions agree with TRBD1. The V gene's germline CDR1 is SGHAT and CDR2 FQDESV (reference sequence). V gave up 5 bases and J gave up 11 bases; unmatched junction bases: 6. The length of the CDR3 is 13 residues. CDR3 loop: CASSPGQNPPLHF. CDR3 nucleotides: TGTGCCAGCAGCCCGGGACAGAATCCACCCCTCCACTTT.

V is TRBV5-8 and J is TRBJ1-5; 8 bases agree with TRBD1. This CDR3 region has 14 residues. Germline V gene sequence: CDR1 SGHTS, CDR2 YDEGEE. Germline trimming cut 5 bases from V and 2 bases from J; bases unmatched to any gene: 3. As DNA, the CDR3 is TGTGCCAGCAGTTCGGACAGGGGCAATCAGCCCCAGCATTTT. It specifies CASSSDRGNQPQHF.

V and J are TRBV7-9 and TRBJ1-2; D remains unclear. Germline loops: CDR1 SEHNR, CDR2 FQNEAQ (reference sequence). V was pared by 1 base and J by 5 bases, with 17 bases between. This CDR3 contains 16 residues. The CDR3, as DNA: TGTGCCAGCAGCTTAGGAATCTCACGCGAGAAATATGGCTACACCTTC. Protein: CASSLGISREKYGYTF.

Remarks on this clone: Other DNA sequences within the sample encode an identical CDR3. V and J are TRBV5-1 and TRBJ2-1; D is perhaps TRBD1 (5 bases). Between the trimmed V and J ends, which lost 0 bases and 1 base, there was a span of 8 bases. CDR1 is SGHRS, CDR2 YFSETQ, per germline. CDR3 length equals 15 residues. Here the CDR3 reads CASSLGAGSYNEQFF. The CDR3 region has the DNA TGCGCCAGCAGCTTGGGTGCAGGGTCCTACAATGAGCAGTTCTTC.